This T cell receptor beta chain was identified during a study of shared clonotypes between healthy human individuals. Here immunoSEQ multiplex PCR was the method, and the copy in TCRdb shows in-frame clones only, minus some. The repertoire holds some 680,000 clones, around 73% seen once, with more than 1.5% in the top ten. The V and J ends lost 3 bases and 6 bases respectively, with 14 bases between them. The CDR3 is made up of 14 amino acids. Germline CDR1 and CDR2: MNHEY and SMNVEV (reference sequence). The sequence was collected from a woman aged 25-40 years in good health. Specimen: memory CD4+ T cells sorted from blood. This sample's subset: CD45RA-negative fraction. The chain joins TRBV27 to TRBJ1-2; tentatively, D is TRBD1 (6 bases). The CDR3 nucleotides are TGTGCCAGCAGTTTTCGTGGCGAGGGGGATGGCTACACCTTC. Residues: CASSFRGEGDGYTF.